The 27 T cell receptor beta chains presented below share a single source sample, sequenced in a study of PD-1 blockade in classical Hodgkin lymphoma. This table comes from immunoSEQ multiplex PCR, and its TCRdb copy is limited to in-frame clones, with some not included. The sample carries tens of thousands of clones, around 80% recorded once. Sample time point: cycle 4 day 1 (C4D1), after around six weeks of nivolumab. Each patient experienced a relapse that followed autologous stem cell transplantation, and brentuximab vedotin exposure varied. This sample comprised peripheral blood mononuclear cells (PBMCs), obtained before the fourth cycle of nivolumab. The source is a human donor with classical Hodgkin lymphoma.

V and J are TRBV5-1 and TRBJ2-3; 8 bases map to TRBD2. The CDR3 is 14 amino acids. V shed 5 bases and J 2 bases; nucleotides not matched to a gene: 4. The germline V gene encodes CDR1 SGHRS and CDR2 YFSETQ. The CDR3 sequence: CASRGGGPTDTQYF. CDR3 coding DNA: TGCGCCAGCAGGGGCGGGGGGCCCACAGATACGCAGTATTTT.

V usage is TRBV19 and J usage is TRBJ1-5; TRBD1 agrees at 12 bases. Germline trimming cut 8 bases from V and 5 bases from J; bases unmatched to any gene: 4. The CDR3 contains 14 residues. Per the germline V gene, CDR1 is LNHDA and CDR2 is SQIVND (reference sequence). CDR3 bases: TGTGCCAGTTCCGGGACAGGGGGCTATCAGCCCCAGCATTTT. Amino acid sequence: CASSGTGGYQPQHF.

The rearrangement uses TRBV10-3 and TRBJ2-5; D gene ambiguous. The V gene's germline CDR1 is ENHRY and CDR2 SYGVKD. The V end was cut by 1 base, the J end by 2 bases, with 5 bases between. The CDR3 is 13 amino acids. The CDR3 protein is CAISEFEQETQYF. The CDR3 coding sequence is TGTGCCATCAGTGAGTTTGAGCAAGAGACCCAGTACTTC.

The genes are TRBV6-1 and TRBJ2-5; D unclear. The J call is in doubt because the DNA end fits TRBJ2-7 better. CDR3 length equals 13 residues. Per the germline V gene, CDR1 is MNHNS and CDR2 is SASEGT. The CDR3 bases are TGTGCCAGCATCACATGGCGGAGCTACGAGCAGTACTTC. This sequence encodes CASITWRSYEQYF.

The chain couples TRBV5-8 to TRBJ2-3; maybe TRBD2 (6 bases). Trimming removed 2 bases from V and 2 bases from J, with 9 bases in between. Germline V gene lookup returns CDR1 SGHTS and CDR2 YDEGEE. The CDR3 contains 14 residues. CDR3 region: CASSFGRNTDTQYF. CDR3 DNA: TGTGCCAGCAGCTTCGGGAGAAACACAGATACGCAGTATTTT.

DNA for the CDR3: TGTGCCAGCAGCCCCGACACCGGGGAGCTGTTTTTT. It is translated as CASSPDTGELFF. The chain has TRBV9 and TRBJ2-2; the D is unclear. The CDR3 has 12 amino acids. Trimming removed 4 bases at V and 3 bases at J, with 4 bases between. Germline V gives CDR1 SGDLS, CDR2 YYNGEE. Combining the CDR3 with reference TRBV9 and TRBJ2-2 gives the whole variable domain DSGVTQTPKHLITATGQRVTLRCSPRSGDLSVYWYQQSLDQGLQFLIQYYNGEERAKGNILERFSAQQFPDLHSELNLSSLELGDSALYFCASSPDTGELFFGEGSRLTVL.

Only one count was recorded for this clone. The J gene is TRBJ1-5, the V gene TRBV9, with D possibly being TRBD1 (6 bases). Germline V CDR1 and CDR2: SGDLS, YYNGEE. The CDR3 length is 15 residues. Deletions cut 3 bases from V and 2 bases from J, with 12 bases between. The CDR3 loop is CASSAVYRGNQPQHF. In DNA form, the CDR3 reads TGTGCCAGCAGCGCCGTGTACAGGGGCAATCAGCCCCAGCATTTT.

The V call is TRBV11-3, the J call TRBJ2-1; TRBD2 agrees at 7 bases. The length of the CDR3 is 16 residues. With V trimmed by 5 bases and J by 4 bases, 11 bases remained unmatched. Germline values: CDR1 SGHNT, CDR2 YENEEA. The CDR3 DNA sequence: TGTGCCAGCAGCCTCGGGACTACCCATCTTTACAATGAGCAGTTCTTC. It codes for CASSLGTTHLYNEQFF.

The chain combines TRBV11-2 with TRBJ2-5; D is unclear. Trimming shortened V by 4 bases and J by 4 bases, and 4 bases separated the two germline ends. CDR1 is SGHAT and CDR2 is FQNNGV in the germline V gene. The CDR3 length is 11 residues. CDR3 amino acids: CASSSRETQYF. DNA of the CDR3: TGTGCCAGCAGCTCACGAGAGACCCAGTACTTC.

Concerning this clone: In the same sample, other DNA sequences code for this CDR3. V and J are TRBV5-1 and TRBJ2-2; 7 positions agree with TRBD1. V shed 1 base and J 0 bases; nucleotides not matched to a gene: 3. The CDR3 covers 16 residues. Germline CDR1 SGHRS, CDR2 YFSETQ. In DNA, the CDR3 is TGCGCCAGCAGCTTGTCTGGGACAGCGAACACCGGGGAGCTGTTTTTT. Protein product: CASSLSGTANTGELFF.

The chain uses TRBV7-7 and TRBJ2-1; a weak D match, TRBD1 (6 bases). CDR1 SSHAT and CDR2 FNYEAQ come from the germline V gene (reference sequence). Trimming left V 4 bases short and J 7 bases short, with 17 bases between. This CDR3 is built from 15 residues. The CDR3: CASSSLSTGSNEQFF. Here the CDR3 DNA reads TGTGCCAGCAGCTCGCTATCGACAGGATCTAATGAGCAGTTCTTC.

V gene TRBV9 combines with J gene TRBJ2-1, with 9 bases that match TRBD1. The CDR3 runs 14 residues. With V trimmed by 0 bases and J by 10 bases, 5 bases remained unmatched. The germline V gene has CDR1 SGDLS and CDR2 YYNGEE. The CDR3, as DNA: TGTGCCAGCAGCGTAGGTGACGGACAGGGGGAGCAGTTCTTC. Amino acid sequence: CASSVGDGQGEQFF. The entire variable domain, with the rest obtained from reference TRBV9 and TRBJ2-1, is as follows: DSGVTQTPKHLITATGQRVTLRCSPRSGDLSVYWYQQSLDQGLQFLIQYYNGEERAKGNILERFSAQQFPDLHSELNLSSLELGDSALYFCASSVGDGQGEQFFGPGTRLTVL.

This clone was counted once. The chain carries TRBV20-1 and TRBJ2-3, with D perhaps TRBD2 (5 bases). CDR3 size: 10 residues. Germline V gene data show CDR1 as DFQATT and CDR2 as SNEGSKA (reference sequence). V was clipped by 6 bases and J by 6 bases, with 7 bases between them. Here the CDR3 DNA reads TGCAGTGCCTGGAGGGATACGCAGTATTTT. This gives the protein CSAWRDTQYF.

The V gene is TRBV5-1, the J gene TRBJ1-2; 7 bases are shared with TRBD1. CDR1 is SGHRS, CDR2 YFSETQ, per germline. Germline trimming cut 4 bases from V and 8 bases from J; bases unmatched to any gene: 8. This CDR3 contains 13 residues. DNA for the CDR3: TGCGCCAGCAGCATTGACAGGGATCGGGGCTACACCTTC. Encoded protein: CASSIDRDRGYTF.

V is TRBV7-2 and J is TRBJ2-3, with D possibly TRBD2 on 5 matching bases. V dropped 4 bases and J dropped 0 bases, with 11 bases sitting between them. CDR3 length equals 15 residues. Per germline, CDR1 SGHTA and CDR2 FQGNSA. The CDR3 sequence: CASSSRRTSTDTQYF. The CDR3 DNA follows: TGTGCCAGCAGCTCTCGGCGGACTAGCACAGATACGCAGTATTTT.

The rearrangement links TRBV7-2 to TRBJ1-2; TRBD1 is a possible D gene (6 bases). V lost 6 bases and J lost 8, with 16 bases in between. The V gene's germline CDR1 is SGHTA and CDR2 FQGNSA. The CDR3 contains 13 residues. Here the CDR3 DNA reads TGTGCCAGCAGTTCCTCGACTCAGGGGGGCTACACCTTC. Amino acids: CASSSSTQGGYTF.

The chain employs TRBV9 and TRBJ1-6; D unresolved. The V gene's germline CDR1 is SGDLS and CDR2 YYNGEE. Trimming cost V 3 bases and J 8 bases, with 15 bases left between them. The CDR3 runs 15 residues. CDR3 sequence (DNA): TGTGCCAGCAGCGCGCCTGGCTCAGGAGATTCACCCCTCCACTTT. This sequence encodes CASSAPGSGDSPLHF. Looking up the rest from reference TRBV9 and TRBJ1-6 gives the full variable domain: DSGVTQTPKHLITATGQRVTLRCSPRSGDLSVYWYQQSLDQGLQFLIQYYNGEERAKGNILERFSAQQFPDLHSELNLSSLELGDSALYFCASSAPGSGDSPLHFGNGTRLTVT.

This clone was picked up one time. The chain joins TRBV27 to TRBJ1-2; 9 bases align to TRBD1. Germline trimming cut 5 bases from V and 2 bases from J; bases unmatched to any gene: 3. The CDR3 is made up of 14 amino acids. Per the germline V gene, CDR1 is MNHEY and CDR2 is SMNVEV (reference sequence). CDR3 DNA: TGTGCCAGCAGTACGACAGGGGGAAACTATGGCTACACCTTC. This sequence encodes CASSTTGGNYGYTF.

This chain joins TRBV19 and TRBJ1-1, with 7 bases that match TRBD1. The CDR3 runs 17 residues. From germline, CDR1 is LNHDA and CDR2 SQIVND (reference sequence). V trimming: 7 bases; J trimming: 2 bases; junction bases outside the gene matches: 16. CDR3 in amino acids: CASTRTGTGRINTEAFF. CDR3 nucleotides: TGTGCCAGTACCCGGACAGGTACAGGGAGGATAAACACTGAAGCTTTCTTT.

The V and J genes are TRBV2 and TRBJ1-2, with 8 bases identical to TRBD1. Germline V gene lookup returns CDR1 SNHLY and CDR2 FYNNEI. V lost 8 bases, J lost 6 bases, and 11 bases stayed unmatched. The CDR3 is 14 amino acids. The CDR3 spells CASFRGLSTNGYTF. The CDR3 DNA is TGTGCCAGCTTCAGGGGGCTCTCCACTAATGGCTACACCTTC.

The chain links TRBV30 to TRBJ2-7; D call uncertain. Germline V gene lookup returns CDR1 GTSNPN and CDR2 SVGIG (reference sequence). V was cut by 3 bases and J by 5 bases, with 11 bases left in between. This CDR3 is 12 amino acids long. The CDR3 reads CAWRQYRDEQYF. CDR3 nucleotide sequence: TGTGCCTGGAGGCAATACCGGGACGAGCAGTACTTC.

The V and J genes are TRBV9 and TRBJ2-5; 9 bases match TRBD2. V was clipped by 0 bases and J by 4 bases; unmatched bases: 4. The CDR3 has 15 amino acids. The germline V gene encodes CDR1 SGDLS and CDR2 YYNGEE. CDR3 residues: CASSVGGGAGETQYF. CDR3 DNA: TGTGCCAGCAGCGTAGGCGGGGGGGCGGGAGAGACCCAGTACTTC. Full variable domain (rest looked up from reference TRBV9 and TRBJ2-5): DSGVTQTPKHLITATGQRVTLRCSPRSGDLSVYWYQQSLDQGLQFLIQYYNGEERAKGNILERFSAQQFPDLHSELNLSSLELGDSALYFCASSVGGGAGETQYFGPGTRLLVL.

J is TRBJ1-3 and V is TRBV19, with D perhaps TRBD1 (6 bases). Trimming stripped 8 bases from V and 0 bases from J, with 11 bases between. CDR1 is LNHDA, CDR2 SQIVND, per germline (reference sequence). CDR3 length: 14 amino acids. The CDR3 protein is CASSRQVSGNTIYF. The CDR3 nucleotides read TGTGCCAGTTCAAGACAGGTCTCTGGAAACACCATATATTTT.

CDR3 residues: CASSVDGTSVTQYF. Here the CDR3 DNA reads TGTGCCAGCAGCGTAGATGGGACTTCGGTGACCCAGTACTTC. This chain links TRBV9 with TRBJ2-5; the D gene is possibly TRBD2 (6 bases). The CDR3 has 14 amino acids. The germline V gene has CDR1 SGDLS and CDR2 YYNGEE. Between the trimmed V and J ends, which lost 0 bases and 7 bases, there was a span of 13 bases.

V gene TRBV11-2 combines with J gene TRBJ2-1; 9 positions agree with TRBD2. The CDR3 loop spans 14 amino acids. In germline, CDR1 is SGHAT, CDR2 FQNNGV. V lost 1 base, J lost 7 bases, and 2 bases stayed unmatched. As DNA, the CDR3 is TGTGCCAGCAGCTTAGGTAGCGGGGGTAATGAGCAGTTCTTC. Its protein product is CASSLGSGGNEQFF.

The gene calls are TRBV19 and TRBJ1-5; D possibly corresponds to TRBD1 (5 bases). Trimming shortened V by 0 bases and J by 4 bases, and 10 bases separated the two germline ends. The CDR3 is 15 residues long. Germline CDR1 LNHDA, CDR2 SQIVND (reference sequence). CDR3 nucleotides: TGTGCCAGTAGTATAGATGGCAGGGAAAATCAGCCCCAGCATTTT. This codes for CASSIDGRENQPQHF.

V and J are TRBV2 and TRBJ2-2; possible D gene TRBD2, 6 bases. Trimming cost V 4 bases and J 3 bases, with 15 bases left between them. Germline V gene data show CDR1 as SNHLY and CDR2 as FYNNEI. The CDR3 has 16 residues. The CDR3 protein is CASSVRLGGDTGELFF. The CDR3 nucleotides are TGTGCCAGCAGTGTCCGGTTAGGAGGGGACACCGGGGAGCTGTTTTTT.